These 13 T cell receptor beta chains share one sample of origin, sequenced in a study of identical twins. Each CDR3 protein is one row after TCRdb ran MiXCR on the 5' RACE reads. The top ten clones hold roughly 0.9% of a sample with about 520,000 distinct CDR3 sequences, about 20% of them seen once. The same data also contributed to another study, on T cells expressing NK-cell markers.

Sequenced input: CD4+ T cells sorted from blood. These receptors originate from a woman under 30 in good health.

As to this clonotype: A much larger clone differs from this one at a single base, so this may be a read error. The genes are TRBV9 and TRBJ1-1; D gene ambiguous. The CDR3 is 13 amino acids. The germline V gene has CDR1 SGDLS and CDR2 YYNGEE. The V gene lost 0 bases and the J gene lost 1 base, with 4 bases spanning the gap. The CDR3 loop is CASSVGTNTEAFF. The CDR3 nucleotides are TGTGCCAGCAGCGTAGGGACGAACACTGAAGCTTTCTTT.

This chain joins TRBV20-1 and TRBJ2-1; unclear D gene. Germline V gene lookup returns CDR1 DFQATT and CDR2 SNEGSKA (reference sequence). CDR3 length: 12 amino acids. Trimming took 4 bases from V and 12 from J, leaving 16 bases between them. In DNA, the CDR3 is TGCAGTGCTACCTCTATGAGCAGGCGGCAGTTCTTC. It yields the protein CSATSMSRRQFF.

This clonotype was detected a few times. The chain has TRBV12-5 and TRBJ1-1, with D possibly matching TRBD1 (5 bases). V lost 1 base, J lost 10 bases, and 16 bases lay in between. CDR1 is LGHNT, CDR2 FRNRAP, per germline. The CDR3 extends over 14 amino acids. The CDR3 loop is CASGLAQGNLRAFF. The DNA for the CDR3 is TGTGCTAGTGGTTTGGCGCAGGGAAATCTGAGAGCTTTCTTT.

The V call is TRBV2, the J call TRBJ2-5, with D hard to call. With 10 bases removed from V and 6 bases from J, the gap between germline ends came to 21 bases. The CDR3 length is 14 residues. Looked up from germline, CDR1 is SNHLY and CDR2 is FYNNEI. CDR3 nucleotide sequence: TGTGCCAAACGCCCAACGGGCGCGGAGAAGACCCAGTACTTC. This translates into CAKRPTGAEKTQYF. The whole variable domain, remainder taken from reference TRBV2 and TRBJ2-5, is EPEVTQTPSHQVTQMGQEVILRCVPISNHLYFYWYRQILGQKVEFLVSFYNNEISEKSEIFDDQFSVERPDGSNFTLKIRSTKLEDSAMYFCAKRPTGAEKTQYFGPGTRLLVL.

J is TRBJ2-1 and V is TRBV6-1; TRBD2 might be the D (6 bases). Germline-derived CDR1 and CDR2 are MNHNS and SASEGT. The CDR3 length is 15 residues. Trimming shortened V by 7 bases and J by 11 bases, and 24 bases separated the two germline ends. The DNA for the CDR3 is TGTGCCAGCACCGTCCGGGACTTTGCCTTTGGTAAGCAGTTCTTC. It translates to CASTVRDFAFGKQFF.

This clonotype occurred a few times. CDR3 in DNA: TGTGCCAGCAGTGAAACCTTCGACGGGACTAGCACAGATACGCAGTATTTT. This codes for CASSETFDGTSTDTQYF. The chain has TRBV6-1 and TRBJ2-3; possibly TRBD2 for D (6 bases). CDR3 length equals 17 residues. V was pared by 2 bases and J by 0 bases, with 15 bases between. Germline lookup yields CDR1 MNHNS and CDR2 SASEGT.

This clonotype was counted once. The chain carries TRBV6-1 and TRBJ2-1, with TRBD2 matching over 10 bases. With 6 bases clipped from V and 5 bases from J, the junction kept 7 bases outside the gene matches. CDR1 and CDR2 (germline): MNHNS, SASEGT. The CDR3 totals 15 residues. The CDR3 DNA reads TGTGCCAGCAGACCCCGGACTAGCGGAAACAATGAGCAGTTCTTC. Translating it yields CASRPRTSGNNEQFF.

This clonotype appeared a few times. This chain uses TRBV20-1 with TRBJ2-7, with TRBD2 matching over 12 bases. This CDR3 has 16 residues. With 2 bases clipped from V and 7 bases from J, the junction kept 12 bases outside the gene matches. Looked up from germline, CDR1 is DFQATT and CDR2 is SNEGSKA (reference sequence). The CDR3 is CSARFPRLAGAGEQYF. The CDR3, as DNA: TGCAGTGCTAGATTCCCGAGACTAGCGGGAGCGGGAGAGCAGTACTTC.

The chain combines TRBV3-1 with TRBJ2-7; TRBD1 is a possible D gene (5 bases). Germline values: CDR1 LGHDT, CDR2 YNNKEL (reference sequence). The V end lost 0 bases, the J end lost 5 bases, and 20 bases lay between the germline ends. The CDR3 is 17 residues long. The CDR3: CASSQDPASQRGNEQYF. The DNA for the CDR3 is TGTGCCAGCAGCCAAGATCCGGCTAGTCAAAGGGGAAACGAGCAGTACTTC.

In this sample, this clonotype turned up a few times. The rearrangement links TRBV10-3 to TRBJ2-5; no reliable D call. V was shortened by 6 bases and J by 0 bases, with 14 bases between the two germline ends. This CDR3 region has 15 residues. Germline values: CDR1 ENHRY, CDR2 SYGVKD. CDR3 nucleotide sequence: TGTGCCATCAGCGAGGCAGCCGCGTACCAAGAGACCCAGTACTTC. Translating it yields CAISEAAAYQETQYF.

Points on this clonotype: Mismatch with germline at one junction end may stem from a read error. The rearrangement links TRBV4-3 to TRBJ2-5; D uncertain. Per germline, CDR1 LGHNA and CDR2 YSLEER. The CDR3 spans 13 residues. The CDR3 bases are TGCGGCAGCAGCCAAGATTTGGGAAAGACCCAGTACTTC. Its protein product is CGSSQDLGKTQYF.

CDR3 coding DNA: TGCAGTGCGTGGACAGGGAATAATTCACCCCTCCACTTT. Its translation: CSAWTGNNSPLHF. The chain recombines TRBV20-1 with TRBJ1-6; 8 bases match TRBD1. CDR3 length equals 13 residues. V was clipped by 6 bases and J by 5 bases; unmatched bases: 3. CDR1 and CDR2 from the germline V gene are DFQATT and SNEGSKA (reference sequence).

In its sample, this clonotype was seen once. The chain uses TRBV7-9 and TRBJ2-7; 8 bases are a match to TRBD1. The V and J ends lost 3 bases and 3 bases, in that order; junction bases with no gene match: 13. Germline CDR1 and CDR2: SEHNR and FQNEAQ (reference sequence). The CDR3 totals 17 residues. For the CDR3, the DNA is TGTGCCAGCAGCTTGACCCAGGACAGGGTAAGACTCTACGAGCAGTACTTC. Translating it yields CASSLTQDRVRLYEQYF. Full variable domain (missing parts from reference TRBV7-9 and TRBJ2-7): DTGVSQNPRHKITKRGQNVTFRCDPISEHNRLYWYRQTLGQGPEFLTYFQNEAQLEKSRLLSDRFSAERPKGSFSTLEIQRTEQGDSAMYLCASSLTQDRVRLYEQYFGPGTRLTVT.